This T cell receptor (beta chain) was sequenced during a study of cytomegalovirus exposure and HLA in healthy donors. PCR employed 60 Vbeta and 13 Jbeta primers. The protocol was immunoSEQ multiplex PCR, while the TCRdb copy is restricted to in-frame clones and leaves out a portion. This sample carries over 70,000 clones, 76% of them seen once, and the ten largest clones take 1.3% to 1.5%. The clonotype originates from a male donor in good health and CMV-seronegative. Sample: PBMCs.

As DNA, the CDR3 is TGTGCCAGTAGTGAACACAGGGTCGGGGGGGAGCAGTACTTC. It is translated as CASSEHRVGGEQYF. This chain uses TRBV19 with TRBJ2-7; perhaps TRBD2 as D (7 bases). The length of the CDR3 is 14 residues. Trimming shortened V by 5 bases and J by 7 bases, and 18 bases separated the two germline ends. Germline CDR1 LNHDA, CDR2 SQIVND (reference sequence).